One TCR beta chain is described in this entry. This sample is drawn from a study of blood T cell repertoires in COVID-19. Whole-study context: Some COVID-19 samples were acute and others convalescent; all came from the United States, Italy and Spain.

Germline CDR1 SGHAT, CDR2 FQNNGV. V gave up 3 bases and J gave up 8 bases; unmatched junction bases: 5. This CDR3 has 15 residues. Method: immunoSEQ multiplex PCR; TCRdb's copy keeps in-frame clones and lacks some. Of about 280,000 clones in the sample, nearly 90% were seen once. Material for sequencing was peripheral blood. The chain uses TRBV11-2 and TRBJ1-4; 11 bases line up with TRBD1. The origin of this receptor is a woman under 40 with COVID-19, enrolled during active disease. The CDR3 coding sequence is TGTGCCAGCAGCTTTGGACAGGGGGCGGTGGAAAAACTGTTTTTT. Translating it yields CASSFGQGAVEKLFF.